This record looks at one T cell receptor beta chain sequence and its context. Its antigen remains unidentified. This entry is derived from a study of beta chain features in type 1 diabetes. About the research overall: All of the samples together had around 110,000,000 sorted cells examined.

The isolated RNA, all of it, was reverse transcribed, so expressed TCRB transcripts were what got sequenced. Sequencing was performed with immunoSEQ multiplex PCR; in TCRdb, only in-frame clones are kept and a portion is missing. Among over 700,000 clones listed, roughly 15% were seen once. This CDR3 comprises 16 residues. V trimming: 5 bases; J trimming: 0 bases; junction bases outside the gene matches: 9. Germline V CDR1 and CDR2: SGHVS, FQNEAQ. Findings and caveats of the study: A greater similarity of naive, central memory and Treg TCRB repertoires was seen among patients than among healthy donors. TCRB CDR3s from Type 1 diabetes patients were moderately but significantly shorter in all four CD4+ subsets. Among type 1 diabetes patients, VDJ junctions had fewer insertions and more deletions.

The sequencing input was naive CD4+ T cells from blood. The receptor's source is a woman between 18 and 30 years old in good health. The J gene is TRBJ2-7, the V gene TRBV7-8; TRBD1 matches 8 bases. The CDR3 nucleotides read TGTGCCAGCAGCCGACCAACAGGGGGAAGCTCCTACGAGCAGTACTTC. It translates to CASSRPTGGSSYEQYF.